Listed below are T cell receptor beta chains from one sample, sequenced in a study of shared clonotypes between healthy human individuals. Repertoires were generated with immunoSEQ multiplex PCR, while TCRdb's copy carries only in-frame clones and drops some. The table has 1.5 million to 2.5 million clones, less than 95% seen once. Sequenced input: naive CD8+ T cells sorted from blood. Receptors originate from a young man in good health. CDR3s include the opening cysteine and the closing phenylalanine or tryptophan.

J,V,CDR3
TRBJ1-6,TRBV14,CASSQTGSYNSPLHF
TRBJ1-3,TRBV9,CASSVDSGNTIYF
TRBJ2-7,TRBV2,CASSFPSGGEDEQYF
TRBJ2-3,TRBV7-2,CASSLTWGSTDTQYF
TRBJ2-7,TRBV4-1,CASSFPTGTGSVEQYF
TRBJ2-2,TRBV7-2,CASSFLTGELFF
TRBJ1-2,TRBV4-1,CASSQGTASYGYTF
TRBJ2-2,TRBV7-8,CASSPMYGELFF
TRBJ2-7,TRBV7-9,CASSLEEQGPEQYF
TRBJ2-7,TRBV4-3,CASSQDTAHEQYF
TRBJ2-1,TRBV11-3,CASSSDRVDDASYNEQFF
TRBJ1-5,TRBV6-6,CASSYSESGYQPQHF
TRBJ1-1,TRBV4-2,CASSSTGDTEAFF
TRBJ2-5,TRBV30,CAWSVSRGQETQYF
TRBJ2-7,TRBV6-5,CASSLTAAKYEQYF
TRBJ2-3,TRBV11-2,CASSLGSADTDTQYF
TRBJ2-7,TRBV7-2,CASSSFWDGSYEQYF
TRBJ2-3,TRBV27,CASSLRTSGEDTQYF
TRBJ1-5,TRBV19,CASSQTDYNQPQHF
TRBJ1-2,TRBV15,CATSRDSRYNYGYTF
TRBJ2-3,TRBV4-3,CASSQGSIRTESTDTQYF
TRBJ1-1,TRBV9,CASSVVEGMNTEAFF
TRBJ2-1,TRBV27,CASSLSGGMYNEQFF
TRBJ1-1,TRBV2,CASSGQIASAEAFF
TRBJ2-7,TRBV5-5,CASSWGTEAYEQYF
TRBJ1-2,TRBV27,CASSQATQVGYTF
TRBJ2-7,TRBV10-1,CASSDGPDRATYEQYF
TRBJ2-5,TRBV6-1,CASSEGGEQETQYF
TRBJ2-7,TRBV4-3,CASSQGPAGGYEQYF
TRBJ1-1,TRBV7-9,CASFQGQGDTEAFF
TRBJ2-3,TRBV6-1,CASSEVEDTQYF
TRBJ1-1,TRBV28,CASSFRGKNTEAFF
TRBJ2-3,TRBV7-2,CASSVGPPTDTQYF
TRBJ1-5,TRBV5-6,CASSPDGGNQPQHF
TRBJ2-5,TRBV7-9,CASSELEQAYQETQYF
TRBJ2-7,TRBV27,CASSPTGVREQYF
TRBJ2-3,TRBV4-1,CASRGRSSTDTQYF
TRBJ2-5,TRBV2,CASSAPGARETQYF
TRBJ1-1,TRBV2,CASTTRNTEAFF
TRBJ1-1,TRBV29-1,CSGTENTEAFF
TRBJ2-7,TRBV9,CASSAGDSPTYEQYF
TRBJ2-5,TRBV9,CASTSGTSVQETQYF
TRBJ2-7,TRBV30,CAWSPGTGVYEQCF
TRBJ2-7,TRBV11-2,CASSGDRFYEQYF
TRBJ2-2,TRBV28,CASSFRKGRGNTGELFF
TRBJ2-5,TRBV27,CASRKIDPVEETQYF
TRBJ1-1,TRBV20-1,CSARQYTEAFF
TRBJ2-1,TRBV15,CATSLEILYDEQFF
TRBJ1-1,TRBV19,CASSIAGENTEAFF
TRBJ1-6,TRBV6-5,CASSYSFGDPYSPLHF
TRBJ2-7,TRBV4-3,CASSQGLAGGPEQPIYEQYF
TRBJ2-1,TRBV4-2,CASSLESYNEQFF
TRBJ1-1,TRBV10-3,CAISDPTGVNTEAFF
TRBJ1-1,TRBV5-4,CASSLVTDTEAFF
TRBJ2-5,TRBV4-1,CASSQVQGPPETQYF
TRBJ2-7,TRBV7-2,CASSLARVGVGAGQYF
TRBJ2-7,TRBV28,CASSPGQNEQYF